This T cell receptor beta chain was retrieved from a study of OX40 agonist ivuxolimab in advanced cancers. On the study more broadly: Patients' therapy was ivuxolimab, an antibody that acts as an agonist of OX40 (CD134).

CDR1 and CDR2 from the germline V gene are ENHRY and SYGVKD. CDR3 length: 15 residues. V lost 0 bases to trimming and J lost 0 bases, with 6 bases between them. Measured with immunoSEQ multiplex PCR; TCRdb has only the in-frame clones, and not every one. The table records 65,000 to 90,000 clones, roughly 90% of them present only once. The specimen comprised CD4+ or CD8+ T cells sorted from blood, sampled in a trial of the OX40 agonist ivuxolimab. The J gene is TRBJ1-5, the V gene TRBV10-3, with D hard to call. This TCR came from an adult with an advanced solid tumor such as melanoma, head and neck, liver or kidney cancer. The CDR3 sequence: CAISESTVSNQPQHF. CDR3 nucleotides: TGTGCCATCAGTGAGTCTACGGTTAGCAATCAGCCCCAGCATTTT.